This TCR beta chain was recorded in a study of blood T cell repertoires in COVID-19. Looking at the study overall: The origin of the acute and convalescent COVID-19 samples was the United States, Italy and Spain. PBMCs, B-cell-depleted T cells, or T cells were the source of the cDNA or gDNA that made up the material.

Sequencing was performed with immunoSEQ multiplex PCR; in TCRdb, only in-frame clones are kept and a portion is missing. The data show 300,000 to 400,000 clones, with 80% to 90% seen just once and under 6.5% held by the top ten. The germline V gene encodes CDR1 SNHLY and CDR2 FYNNEI. The CDR3 length is 14 residues. The V and J ends lost 6 bases and 6 bases, in that order; junction bases with no gene match: 9. Recruited during active infection, patients (from Seattle) were subsequently followed longitudinally. Sequencing was done on a sample of peripheral blood. This receptor was obtained from a woman in her forties or fifties with COVID-19, enrolled during active disease. The chain has TRBV2 and TRBJ2-7, with 9 bases fitting TRBD1. This chain's CDR3 is CASRGDRASSEQYF. Written as DNA, the CDR3 is TGTGCCAGCAGAGGGGACAGGGCGTCGAGCGAGCAGTACTTC.